One sample yielded the 5 T cell receptor beta chains listed below, sequenced in a study of CD8 T cells in ankylosing spondylitis. In TCRdb, the 5' RACE reads were re-called with MiXCR into one record per CDR3 protein. Of 670,000 or so distinct CDR3 sequences listed, 15% to 20% are singletons. Study-wide results and caveats: Made up of roughly 8 highly homologous variants, a TCR beta motif appeared characteristic of ankylosing spondylitis blood.

These receptors lack a known antigen. The sequencing sample was made of blood, either unsorted or a sorted T cell fraction (not recorded which). All receptors come from a male donor with ankylosing spondylitis.

As DNA, the CDR3 is TGCAGCGTTGGAACAGGGGTAGCCTATGGCTACACCTTC. Translation: CSVGTGVAYGYTF. The genes are TRBV29-1 and TRBJ1-2, with 7 bases matching TRBD1. The CDR3 runs to 13 residues. Germline trimming cut 4 bases from V and 4 bases from J; bases unmatched to any gene: 6. Germline CDR1 is SQVTM and CDR2 is ANQGSEA.

The table lists this clonotype with a few counts. The V gene is TRBV28, the J gene TRBJ2-4; D ambiguous. CDR1 and CDR2 from the germline V gene are MDHEN and SYDVKM. Trimming stripped 5 bases from V and 3 bases from J, with 17 bases between. This CDR3 spans 16 amino acids. The CDR3 DNA reads TGTGCCAGCAGTCTCTCCTCCCCCGGATTCAAAAACATTCAGTACTTC. This codes for CASSLSSPGFKNIQYF.

The CDR3 protein is CASSPEAGGRETQYF. The CDR3 bases are TGTGCCAGCAGCCCAGAGGCAGGGGGTCGGGAGACCCAGTACTTC. The chain links TRBV7-8 to TRBJ2-5; 7 bases are a match to TRBD1. The CDR3 totals 15 residues. V dropped 5 bases and J dropped 5; count of bases not matched to a gene: 11. Germline-derived CDR1 and CDR2 are SGHVS and FQNEAQ.

This sequence joins TRBV6-5 and TRBJ1-1; D call uncertain. Germline V gives CDR1 MNHEY, CDR2 SVGAGI. The CDR3 loop spans 15 amino acids. The V end was cut by 0 bases, the J end by 5 bases, with 13 bases between. In DNA, the CDR3 is TGTGCCAGCAGTTACTCAGGTACGGGGAGGACTGAAGCTTTCTTT. Protein product: CASSYSGTGRTEAFF.

The chain combines TRBV3-1 with TRBJ2-7, with no clear D. The CDR3 loop spans 14 amino acids. In germline, CDR1 is LGHDT, CDR2 YNNKEL (reference sequence). Trimming removed 1 base from V and 2 bases from J, with 9 bases in between. CDR3 in DNA: TGTGCCAGCAGCCAAGGTCCCGGCACCTACGAGCAGTACTTC. It translates to CASSQGPGTYEQYF.